One and the same sample provided the 32 T cell receptor beta chains below, sequenced in a study of blood T cell repertoires in COVID-19. Using immunoSEQ multiplex PCR, the repertoire was profiled, and TCRdb retains in-frame clones only, with some absent. This table holds 150,000 to 200,000 clones, 80% to 90% found once. Specimen: peripheral blood. The receptors originated from a man aged 55 to 70 with acute or convalescent COVID-19.

The chain carries TRBV9 and TRBJ2-3; 9 bases agree with TRBD2. Germline V gene sequence: CDR1 SGDLS, CDR2 YYNGEE. V shed 0 bases, J shed 2 bases, and the junction held 10 bases outside the gene matches. The CDR3 loop spans 18 amino acids. The CDR3 DNA reads TGTGCCAGCAGCGTAGGTTGGCGGGAGGGCCTATTCACAGATACGCAGTATTTT. This gives the protein CASSVGWREGLFTDTQYF.

The chain has TRBV28 and TRBJ1-2, with 9 bases that match TRBD1. V lost 10 bases to trimming and J lost 7 bases; unmatched junction nucleotides: 13. The CDR3 sequence is 14 residues long. The germline V gene encodes CDR1 MDHEN and CDR2 SYDVKM. The CDR3 coding sequence is TGTGCCATTACTCCGGGACAGGGTACTGGTGGCTACACCTTC. This codes for CAITPGQGTGGYTF.

The CDR3 loop is CASSPRDSYNSPLHF. Here the CDR3 DNA reads TGTGCCAGCAGCCCCCGGGACAGCTATAATTCACCCCTCCACTTT. The gene calls are TRBV9 and TRBJ1-6, with TRBD1 identical over 7 bases. There are 15 residues in the CDR3. V gave up 4 bases and J gave up 3 bases; unmatched junction bases: 4. Germline CDR1 is SGDLS and CDR2 is YYNGEE.

The chain joins TRBV24-1 to TRBJ1-5; weak D call: TRBD1 (5 bases). V was shortened by 9 bases and J by 0 bases, with 11 bases between the two germline ends. CDR3 size: 14 residues. The germline V gene encodes CDR1 KGHDR and CDR2 SFDVKD. CDR3 protein: CATGRGTSNQPQHF. In nucleotides, the CDR3 is TGTGCCACCGGGCGCGGGACTAGCAATCAGCCCCAGCATTTT.

The chain recombines TRBV30 with TRBJ1-2; weak D call: TRBD1 (5 bases). The CDR3 is made up of 14 amino acids. Germline CDR1 is GTSNPN and CDR2 is SVGIG (reference sequence). Between the trimmed V and J ends, which lost 0 bases and 5 bases, there was a span of 13 bases. The CDR3 spells CAWSVAVRGYGYTF. DNA for the CDR3: TGTGCCTGGAGTGTAGCCGTCCGGGGGTATGGCTACACCTTC.

This clone was detected only once. The CDR3 DNA follows: TGTGCCAGCAGTTCGTGGACGGGGGAGAGGCAGCCCCAGCATTTT. It specifies CASSSWTGERQPQHF. The gene calls are TRBV6-5 and TRBJ1-5, with D possibly being TRBD1 (5 bases). The CDR3 sequence is 15 residues long. CDR1 is MNHEY, CDR2 SVGAGI, per germline. Trimming took 4 bases from V and 7 from J, leaving 17 bases between them.

This chain connects TRBV27 to TRBJ2-2; 10 nucleotides align to TRBD2. The CDR3 extends over 17 amino acids. The junction had 11 bases not matched to a gene; V was cut back by 5 bases and J by 5 bases. Germline-derived CDR1 and CDR2 are MNHEY and SMNVEV (reference sequence). The DNA for the CDR3 is TGTGCCAGCAGTCCCCAGGCACTAGCGGGGAGGACCGGGGAGCTGTTTTTT. It codes for CASSPQALAGRTGELFF.

The gene calls are TRBV5-1 and TRBJ2-7, with TRBD1 identical over 7 bases. V gave up 4 bases and J gave up 0 bases; unmatched junction bases: 10. The CDR3 consists of 16 residues. Germline CDR1 SGHRS, CDR2 YFSETQ. The CDR3 loop is CASSAQTGTTSYEQYF. CDR3 nucleotide sequence: TGCGCCAGCAGCGCGCAGACAGGGACCACCTCCTACGAGCAGTACTTC.

The chain links TRBV5-1 to TRBJ2-2, with 8 positions matching TRBD2. V was pared by 2 bases and J by 3 bases, with 3 bases of the junction left unmatched. CDR1 is SGHRS and CDR2 is YFSETQ in the germline V gene. CDR3 length: 15 amino acids. The CDR3 nucleotides read TGCGCCAGCAGCTTCAGCGGGAGAGACACCGGGGAGCTGTTTTTT. As protein: CASSFSGRDTGELFF.

The chain employs TRBV6-5 and TRBJ2-7, with no clear D. In germline, CDR1 is MNHEY, CDR2 SVGAGI. Trimming removed 2 bases from V and 4 bases from J, with 6 bases in between. The CDR3 contains 12 residues. The DNA of the CDR3 is TGTGCCAGCAGTTACGGCCCATACGAGCAGTACTTC. Translated, it gives CASSYGPYEQYF.

This clone has a handful of counts. Other DNA sequences from this sample encode an identical CDR3 as well. The CDR3 DNA sequence: TGTGCCAGCTCACCACAACAGGGGAACACTGAAGCTTTCTTT. It translates to CASSPQQGNTEAFF. The chain has TRBV18 and TRBJ1-1, with TRBD1 as a possible D gene (6 bases). From germline, CDR1 is KGHSH and CDR2 LQKENI. CDR3 length: 14 amino acids. V was trimmed by 1 base and J by 1 base, leaving 7 bases between them.

This rearrangement joins TRBV20-1 to TRBJ2-2; D not resolved. V lost 5 bases and J lost 6, with 7 bases in between. Germline V gene sequence: CDR1 DFQATT, CDR2 SNEGSKA (reference sequence). This CDR3 has 11 residues. In DNA, the CDR3 is TGCAGTGCTGAGGTAGCCGGGGAGCTGTTTTTT. Translating gives CSAEVAGELFF.

The rearrangement links TRBV20-1 to TRBJ1-1, with 7 positions matching TRBD1. V shed 6 bases and J 7 bases; nucleotides not matched to a gene: 5. CDR3 length equals 11 residues. Per the germline V gene, CDR1 is DFQATT and CDR2 is SNEGSKA (reference sequence). The CDR3 loop reads CSAYRGFEAFF. The CDR3 region has the DNA TGCAGTGCGTACAGGGGCTTTGAAGCTTTCTTT.

This rearrangement joins TRBV5-1 to TRBJ1-2; possibly TRBD1 for D (5 bases). Germline V gives CDR1 SGHRS, CDR2 YFSETQ. V was clipped by 3 bases and J by 8 bases, with 20 bases between them. This CDR3 is 15 amino acids long. The CDR3 nucleotides read TGCGCCAGCAGCTCCCTGCGAGGTCAGGGAAGGGGCTACACCTTC. This translates into CASSSLRGQGRGYTF.

The chain links TRBV6-5 to TRBJ1-5; 10 bases agree with TRBD1. This CDR3 has 14 amino acids. Germline V CDR1 and CDR2: MNHEY, SVGAGI. After removal of 7 bases from V and 8 bases from J, the junction contained 8 bases not matched to a gene. The CDR3 sequence: CASIRQGAPEPQHF. The CDR3 region has the DNA TGTGCCAGCATTAGACAGGGGGCCCCTGAGCCCCAGCATTTT.

V and J are TRBV28 and TRBJ2-1, with 7 nucleotides matching TRBD2. The CDR3 covers 14 residues. From germline, CDR1 is MDHEN and CDR2 SYDVKM. The J segment lost 8 bases and the V segment lost 6 bases, leaving 10 bases of the junction unmatched. CDR3: CASRRTRSSHEQFF. The CDR3 nucleotides read TGTGCCAGCAGAAGGACTAGGAGTAGTCATGAGCAGTTCTTC.

This chain uses TRBV27 with TRBJ2-6, with D tentatively TRBD1 (5 bases). CDR3 size: 17 residues. With 1 base removed from V and 1 base from J, the gap between germline ends came to 11 bases. Germline V gene sequence: CDR1 MNHEY, CDR2 SMNVEV (reference sequence). CDR3 protein: CASSLYGHPSGANVLTF. The DNA of the CDR3 is TGTGCCAGCAGTTTATACGGACACCCGTCTGGGGCCAACGTCCTGACTTTC.

The gene calls are TRBV27 and TRBJ2-1; TRBD2 matches at 7 bases. This CDR3 region has 16 residues. CDR1 is MNHEY and CDR2 is SMNVEV in the germline V gene (reference sequence). After removal of 4 bases from V and 4 bases from J, the junction contained 10 bases not matched to a gene. CDR3 DNA: TGTGCCAGCAGTTCCACCGCGGGAGCAATTTACAATGAGCAGTTCTTC. Translated, it gives CASSSTAGAIYNEQFF.

This chain uses TRBV6-4 with TRBJ2-1; D might be TRBD2 (5 bases). The CDR3 consists of 14 residues. CDR1 MRHNA and CDR2 SNTAGT come from the germline V gene. Trimming cost V 0 bases and J 8 bases, with 11 bases left between them. CDR3 in DNA: TGTGCCAGCAGTGACTCGGCGGGTGCCGATGAGCAGTTCTTC. Translation gives CASSDSAGADEQFF.

The CDR3 region is CASSYSWETGELFF. Here the CDR3 DNA reads TGTGCCAGCAGTTACTCGTGGGAGACCGGGGAGCTGTTTTTT. The V gene is TRBV6-6, the J gene TRBJ2-2, with a tentative D call TRBD2 (5 bases). Trimming shortened V by 0 bases and J by 5 bases, and 7 bases separated the two germline ends. CDR3 size: 14 residues. The germline V gene encodes CDR1 MNHNY and CDR2 SVGAGI (reference sequence).

There are a few counts of this clone. In DNA, the CDR3 is TGTGCCAGCAGTGATCCCCCGCTAGCGGGAGGGCCGGTCACCGGGGAGCTGTTTTTT. This encodes CASSDPPLAGGPVTGELFF. This chain uses TRBV6-1 with TRBJ2-2; 12 positions match TRBD2. The V gene end was trimmed by 3 bases and the J gene end by 4 bases; junction bases not matched to a gene: 12. The germline V gene encodes CDR1 MNHNS and CDR2 SASEGT. The CDR3 has 19 amino acids.

The chain couples TRBV18 to TRBJ1-2, with D hard to call. Per the germline V gene, CDR1 is KGHSH and CDR2 is LQKENI. V lost 2 bases to trimming and J lost 10 bases, with 17 bases between them. There are 14 residues in the CDR3. The CDR3, as DNA: TGTGCCAGCTCACCAAATGTTGAGGGCTCCGACTACACCTTC. This codes for CASSPNVEGSDYTF. Combining the CDR3 with reference TRBV18 and TRBJ1-2 gives the whole variable domain NAGVMQNPRHLVRRRGQEARLRCSPMKGHSHVYWYRQLPEEGLKFMVYLQKENIIDESGMPKERFSAEFPKEGPSILRIQQVVRGDSAAYFCASSPNVEGSDYTFGSGTRLTVV.

This chain connects TRBV3-1 (or the pseudogene TRBV3-2) to TRBJ1-2; TRBD1 might be the D (5 bases). The CDR3 length is 15 residues. Germline CDR1 and CDR2: LGHDT and YNNKEL (reference sequence). Trimming shortened V by 1 base and J by 5 bases, and 14 bases separated the two germline ends. The CDR3 nucleotides are TGTGCCAGCAGCCAAGGTAACAGGCTTTGGTATGGCTACACCTTC. This translates into CASSQGNRLWYGYTF.

The chain couples TRBV29-1 to TRBJ1-1; 9 positions agree with TRBD1. The CDR3 is 13 amino acids. V trimming: 4 bases; J trimming: 3 bases; junction bases outside the gene matches: 3. CDR1 and CDR2 (germline): SQVTM, ANQGSEA. CDR3 sequence reads: CSVARTGDTEAFF. The CDR3 coding sequence is TGCAGCGTTGCCCGGACAGGGGACACTGAAGCTTTCTTT.

The CDR3 nucleotides read TGTGCCAGCAGTCCCCCCCGGGACATAAGAAGTGGCGAGCAGTACTTC. Residues: CASSPPRDIRSGEQYF. The chain links TRBV28 to TRBJ2-7; D is perhaps TRBD1 (6 bases). This CDR3 comprises 16 residues. With 5 bases removed from V and 6 bases from J, the gap between germline ends came to 23 bases. CDR1 is MDHEN and CDR2 is SYDVKM in the germline V gene.

This clone occurred once. CDR3 sequence: CASSWGLTQETQYF. Written as DNA, the CDR3 is TGCGCCAGCAGCTGGGGACTGACCCAAGAGACCCAGTACTTC. The V gene is TRBV5-1, the J gene TRBJ2-5; tentative D call: TRBD2 (6 bases). This CDR3 is built from 14 residues. V shed 3 bases and J shed 1 base, with 10 bases lying between them. Germline assignment: CDR1 SGHRS and CDR2 YFSETQ. Filled out from reference TRBV5-1 and TRBJ2-5, the complete variable domain reads KAGVTQTPRYLIKTRGQQVTLSCSPISGHRSVSWYQQTPGQGLQFLFEYFSETQRNKGNFPGRFSGRQFSNSRSEMNVSTLELGDSALYLCASSWGLTQETQYFGPGTRLLVL.

The rearrangement joins TRBV13 to TRBJ2-7, with a weak D call TRBD1 (6 bases). The germline CDR1 and CDR2 sequences are PRHDT and FYEKMQ (reference sequence). V lost 3 bases and J lost 4, with 13 bases in between. This CDR3 region has 14 residues. Written as DNA, the CDR3 is TGTGCCAGCAGCTTGACAGGACGCGGTTACGAGCAGTACTTC. Residues: CASSLTGRGYEQYF.

The V and J genes are TRBV5-1 and TRBJ1-2, with D uncertain. The CDR3 is 12 residues long. The V gene's germline CDR1 is SGHRS and CDR2 YFSETQ. V was trimmed by 4 bases and J by 13 bases, leaving 17 bases between them. The chain's CDR3 is CASSPGEGEVTF. The CDR3 DNA sequence: TGCGCCAGCAGCCCCGGGGAGGGTGAGGTCACCTTC.

This chain uses TRBV10-3 with TRBJ1-1; possibly TRBD1 for D (5 bases). Trimming took off 3 bases at V and 1 base at J, with 9 bases between the two ends. This CDR3 is built from 14 residues. Germline CDR1 is ENHRY and CDR2 is SYGVKD. The CDR3 loop reads CAISDRTGNTEAFF. DNA for the CDR3: TGTGCCATCAGTGATCGAACAGGGAACACTGAAGCTTTCTTT.

The chain has TRBV27 and TRBJ1-1; D remains unclear. This CDR3 is built from 14 residues. The germline CDR1 and CDR2 sequences are MNHEY and SMNVEV (reference sequence). V was cut by 2 bases and J by 1 base, with 8 bases left in between. The CDR3 DNA is TGTGCCAGCAGTTTAACTTACCCGAACACTGAAGCTTTCTTT. Its protein is CASSLTYPNTEAFF.

The rearrangement links TRBV24-1 to TRBJ2-7; 12 nucleotides line up with TRBD1. Germline CDR1 is KGHDR and CDR2 is SFDVKD. The trim removed 4 bases at V and 7 bases at J, leaving 7 bases unmatched. This CDR3 has 15 residues. The DNA for the CDR3 is TGTGCCACCAGTGACCCCGGGACAGGGGGCCGGGAGCAGTACTTC. Translation: CATSDPGTGGREQYF.

The V gene is TRBV5-5, the J gene TRBJ2-1; 7 bases agree with TRBD2. The CDR3 runs 16 residues. V dropped 2 bases and J dropped 2; count of bases not matched to a gene: 7. Germline CDR1 reads SGHKS; CDR2 reads YYEKEE (reference sequence). The CDR3 loop is CASSFGLAVAYNEQFF. In DNA, the CDR3 is TGTGCCAGCAGCTTCGGGCTAGCGGTCGCCTACAATGAGCAGTTCTTC.